This T cell receptor beta chain came from a study of blood T cell repertoires in COVID-19. Methods used by the authors: Reference gene primer amplification yielded estimated nucleated cell counts. The method was immunoSEQ multiplex PCR; TCRdb's version includes in-frame clones alone and lacks a portion of them. D and trimming were read from the DNA, whereas the V and J calls and clone size are those reported in that table. This table holds more than 200,000 clones, 75% to 90% found once. CDR1 is LGHNA and CDR2 is YSLEER in the germline V gene. The CDR3 spans 14 residues. V trimming: 4 bases; J trimming: 2 bases; junction bases outside the gene matches: 4.

The J gene is TRBJ2-7, the V gene TRBV4-3; 8 bases match TRBD1. The sequence was collected from a man aged 30 to 45 with active or convalescent COVID-19. The sequencing input was peripheral blood. CDR3 DNA sequence: TGCGCCAGCAGCCTACAGGGGGAGGCCTACGAGCAGTACTTC. This codes for CASSLQGEAYEQYF.